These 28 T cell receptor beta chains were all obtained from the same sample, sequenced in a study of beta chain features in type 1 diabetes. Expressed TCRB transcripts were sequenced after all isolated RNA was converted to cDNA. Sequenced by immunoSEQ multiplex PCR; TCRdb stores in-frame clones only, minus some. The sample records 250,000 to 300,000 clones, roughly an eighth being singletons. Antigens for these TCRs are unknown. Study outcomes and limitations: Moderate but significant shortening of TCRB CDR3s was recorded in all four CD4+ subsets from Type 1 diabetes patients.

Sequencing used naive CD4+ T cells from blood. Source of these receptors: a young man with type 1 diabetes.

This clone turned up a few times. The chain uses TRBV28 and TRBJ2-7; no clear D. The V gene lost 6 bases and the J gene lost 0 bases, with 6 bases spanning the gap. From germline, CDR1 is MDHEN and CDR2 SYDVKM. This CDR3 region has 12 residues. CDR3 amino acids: CASRQNSYEQYF. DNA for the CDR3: TGTGCCAGCAGACAGAACTCCTACGAGCAGTACTTC.

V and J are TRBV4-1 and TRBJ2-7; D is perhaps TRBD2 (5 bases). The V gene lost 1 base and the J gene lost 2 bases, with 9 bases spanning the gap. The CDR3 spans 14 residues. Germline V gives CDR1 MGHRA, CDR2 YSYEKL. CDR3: CASSQVSVTYEQYF. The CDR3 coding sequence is TGCGCCAGCAGCCAAGTTAGCGTAACCTACGAGCAGTACTTC.

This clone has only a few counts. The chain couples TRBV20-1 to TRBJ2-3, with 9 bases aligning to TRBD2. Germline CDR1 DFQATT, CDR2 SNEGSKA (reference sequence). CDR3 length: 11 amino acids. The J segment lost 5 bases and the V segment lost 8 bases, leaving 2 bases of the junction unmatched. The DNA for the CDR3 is TGCAGTCCGCGGGAGGGAGATACGCAGTATTTT. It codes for CSPREGDTQYF.

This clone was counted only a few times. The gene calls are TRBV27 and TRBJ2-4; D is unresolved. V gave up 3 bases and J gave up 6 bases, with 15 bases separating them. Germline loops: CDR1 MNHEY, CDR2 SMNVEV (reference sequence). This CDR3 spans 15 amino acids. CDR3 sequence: CASSLTPPRGNIQYF. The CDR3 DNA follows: TGTGCCAGCAGTTTGACCCCTCCGAGAGGAAACATTCAGTACTTC.

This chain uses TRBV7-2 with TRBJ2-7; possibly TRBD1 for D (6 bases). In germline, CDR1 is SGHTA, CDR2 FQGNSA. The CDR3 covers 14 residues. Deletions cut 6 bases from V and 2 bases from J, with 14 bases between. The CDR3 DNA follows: TGTGCCAGCAGTTACAGGGTACCCGCCTACGAGCAGTACTTC. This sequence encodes CASSYRVPAYEQYF.

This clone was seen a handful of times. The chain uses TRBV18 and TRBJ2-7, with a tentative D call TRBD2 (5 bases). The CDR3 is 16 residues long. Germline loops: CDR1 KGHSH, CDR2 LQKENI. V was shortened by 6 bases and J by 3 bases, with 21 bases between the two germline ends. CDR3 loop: CASSPQGGVGFYEQYF. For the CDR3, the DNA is TGTGCCAGCTCCCCCCAAGGAGGCGTCGGCTTCTACGAGCAGTACTTC.

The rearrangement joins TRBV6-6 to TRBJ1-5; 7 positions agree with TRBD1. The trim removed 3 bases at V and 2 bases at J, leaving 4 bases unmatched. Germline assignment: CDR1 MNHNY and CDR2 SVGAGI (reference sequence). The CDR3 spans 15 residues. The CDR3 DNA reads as TGTGCCAGCAGTTATACAGGACAGGGCAATCAGCCCCAGCATTTT. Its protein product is CASSYTGQGNQPQHF.

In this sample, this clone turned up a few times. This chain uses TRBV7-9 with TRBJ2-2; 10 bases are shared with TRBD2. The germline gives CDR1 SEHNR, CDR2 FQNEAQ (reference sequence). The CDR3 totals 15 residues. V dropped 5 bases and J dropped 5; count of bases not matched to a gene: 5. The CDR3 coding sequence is TGTGCCAGCAGCCCTGGGACTAGCGAAACCGGGGAGCTGTTTTTT. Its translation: CASSPGTSETGELFF.

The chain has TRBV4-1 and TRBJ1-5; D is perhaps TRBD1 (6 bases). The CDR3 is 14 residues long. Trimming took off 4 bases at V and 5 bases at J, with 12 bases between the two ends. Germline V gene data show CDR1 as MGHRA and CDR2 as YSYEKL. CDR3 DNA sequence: TGCGCCAGCAGCCCTCAACAGGGAGATCAGCCCCAGCATTTT. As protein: CASSPQQGDQPQHF.

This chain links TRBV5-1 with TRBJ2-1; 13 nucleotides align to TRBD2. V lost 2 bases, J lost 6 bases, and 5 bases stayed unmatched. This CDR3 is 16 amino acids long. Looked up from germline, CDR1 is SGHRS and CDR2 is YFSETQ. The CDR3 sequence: CASSLGTSGIVNEQFF. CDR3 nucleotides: TGCGCCAGCAGCTTAGGGACTAGCGGGATCGTCAATGAGCAGTTCTTC.

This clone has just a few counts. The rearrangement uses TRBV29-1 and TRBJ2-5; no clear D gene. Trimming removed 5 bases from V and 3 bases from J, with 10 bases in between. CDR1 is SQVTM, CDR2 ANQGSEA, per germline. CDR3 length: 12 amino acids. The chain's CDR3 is CSVSPLEETQYF. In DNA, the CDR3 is TGCAGCGTTTCCCCACTTGAAGAGACCCAGTACTTC.

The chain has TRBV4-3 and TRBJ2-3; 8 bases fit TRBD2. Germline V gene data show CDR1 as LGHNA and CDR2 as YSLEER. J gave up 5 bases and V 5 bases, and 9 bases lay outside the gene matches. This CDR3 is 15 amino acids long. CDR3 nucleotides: TGCGCCAGCAGCACTGGAGCGGGAGAGGGAGATACGCAGTATTTT. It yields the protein CASSTGAGEGDTQYF.

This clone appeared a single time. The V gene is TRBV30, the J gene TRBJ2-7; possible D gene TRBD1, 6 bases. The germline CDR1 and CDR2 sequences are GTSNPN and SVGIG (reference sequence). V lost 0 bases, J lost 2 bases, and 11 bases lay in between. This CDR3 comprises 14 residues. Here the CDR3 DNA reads TGTGCCTGGAGTGTAAACGCAGGGGCCTACGAGCAGTACTTC. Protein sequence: CAWSVNAGAYEQYF. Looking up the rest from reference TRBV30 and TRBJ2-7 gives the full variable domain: SQTIHQWPATLVQPVGSPLSLECTVEGTSNPNLYWYRQAAGRGLQLLFYSVGIGQISSEVPQNLSASRPQDRQFILSSKKLLLSDSGFYLCAWSVNAGAYEQYFGPGTRLTVT.

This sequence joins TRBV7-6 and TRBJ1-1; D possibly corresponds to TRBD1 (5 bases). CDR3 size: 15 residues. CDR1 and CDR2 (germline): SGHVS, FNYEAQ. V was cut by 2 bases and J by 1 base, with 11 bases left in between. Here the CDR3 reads CASSLRSGENTEAFF. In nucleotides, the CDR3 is TGTGCCAGCAGCTTACGATCGGGGGAGAACACTGAAGCTTTCTTT.

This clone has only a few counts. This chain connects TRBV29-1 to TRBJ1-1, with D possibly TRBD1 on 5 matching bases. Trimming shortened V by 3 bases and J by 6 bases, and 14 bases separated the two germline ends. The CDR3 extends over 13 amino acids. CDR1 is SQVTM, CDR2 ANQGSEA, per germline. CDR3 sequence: CSVEGRARPEAFF. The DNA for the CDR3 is TGCAGCGTTGAGGGCAGGGCGAGGCCTGAAGCTTTCTTT.

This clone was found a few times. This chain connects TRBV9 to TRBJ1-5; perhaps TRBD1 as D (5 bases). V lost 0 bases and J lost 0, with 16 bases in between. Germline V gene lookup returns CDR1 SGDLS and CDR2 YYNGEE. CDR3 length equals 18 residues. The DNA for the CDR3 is TGTGCCAGCAGCGTAGTTGATTATGGGGGGGATAGCAATCAGCCCCAGCATTTT. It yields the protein CASSVVDYGGDSNQPQHF.

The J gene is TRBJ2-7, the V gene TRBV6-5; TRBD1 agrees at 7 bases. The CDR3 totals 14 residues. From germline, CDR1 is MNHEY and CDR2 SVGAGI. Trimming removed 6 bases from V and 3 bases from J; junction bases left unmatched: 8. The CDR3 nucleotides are TGTGCCAGCAGACCCCTCGGGACAGACTACGAGCAGTACTTC. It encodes CASRPLGTDYEQYF.

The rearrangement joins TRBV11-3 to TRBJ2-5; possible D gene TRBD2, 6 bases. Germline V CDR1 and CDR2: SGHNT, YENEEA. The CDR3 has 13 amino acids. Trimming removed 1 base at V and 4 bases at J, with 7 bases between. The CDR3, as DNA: TGTGCCAGCAGCTTAGTGCGGGGAGAGACCCAGTACTTC. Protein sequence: CASSLVRGETQYF.

The DNA for the CDR3 is TGTGCCAGCAGACCCGACAGCCAAGGTTACGAGCAGTACTTC. Its protein product is CASRPDSQGYEQYF. The chain employs TRBV6-5 and TRBJ2-7; TRBD1 is a possible D gene (5 bases). V shed 6 bases and J shed 4 bases, with 16 bases lying between them. This CDR3 has 14 amino acids. Looked up from germline, CDR1 is MNHEY and CDR2 is SVGAGI.

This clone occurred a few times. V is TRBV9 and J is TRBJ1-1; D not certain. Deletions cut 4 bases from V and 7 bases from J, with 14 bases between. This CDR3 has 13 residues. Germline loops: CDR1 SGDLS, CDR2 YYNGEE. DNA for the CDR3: TGTGCCAGCAGCCCGAGGGAGGGTATTGAAGCTTTCTTT. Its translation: CASSPREGIEAFF. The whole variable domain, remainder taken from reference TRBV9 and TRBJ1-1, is DSGVTQTPKHLITATGQRVTLRCSPRSGDLSVYWYQQSLDQGLQFLIQYYNGEERAKGNILERFSAQQFPDLHSELNLSSLELGDSALYFCASSPREGIEAFFGQGTRLTVV.

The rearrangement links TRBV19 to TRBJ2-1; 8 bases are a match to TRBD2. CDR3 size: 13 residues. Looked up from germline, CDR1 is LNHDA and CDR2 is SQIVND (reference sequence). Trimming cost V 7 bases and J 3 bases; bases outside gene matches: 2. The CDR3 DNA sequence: TGTGCCAGTAAGAGCGGGAGCTACAATGAGCAGTTCTTC. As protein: CASKSGSYNEQFF.

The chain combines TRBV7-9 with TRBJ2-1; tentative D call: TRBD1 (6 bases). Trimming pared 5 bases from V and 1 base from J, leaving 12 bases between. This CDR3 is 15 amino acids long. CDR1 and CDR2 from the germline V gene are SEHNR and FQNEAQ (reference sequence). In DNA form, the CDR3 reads TGTGCCAGCAGCCCACAGGGTTTTTCCTACAATGAGCAGTTCTTC. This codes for CASSPQGFSYNEQFF.

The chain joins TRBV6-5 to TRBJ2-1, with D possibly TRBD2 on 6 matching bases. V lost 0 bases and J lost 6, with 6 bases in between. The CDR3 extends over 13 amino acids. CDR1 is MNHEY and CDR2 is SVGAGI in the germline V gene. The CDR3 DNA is TGTGCCAGCAGTTACTCGGAGGGCAATGAGCAGTTCTTC. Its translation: CASSYSEGNEQFF.

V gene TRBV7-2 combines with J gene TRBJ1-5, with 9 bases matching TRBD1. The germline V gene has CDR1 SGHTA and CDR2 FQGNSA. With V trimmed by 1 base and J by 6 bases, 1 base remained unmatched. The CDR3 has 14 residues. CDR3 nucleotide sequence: TGTGCCAGCAGCTTAGGACAGGGGGGTCAGCCCCAGCATTTT. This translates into CASSLGQGGQPQHF.

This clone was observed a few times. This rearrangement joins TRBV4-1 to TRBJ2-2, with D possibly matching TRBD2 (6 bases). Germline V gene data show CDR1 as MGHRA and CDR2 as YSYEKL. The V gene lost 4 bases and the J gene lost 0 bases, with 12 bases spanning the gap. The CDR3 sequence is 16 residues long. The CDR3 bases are TGCGCCAGCAGCCCTGCGGGGACGGCGAACACCGGGGAGCTGTTTTTT. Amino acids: CASSPAGTANTGELFF.

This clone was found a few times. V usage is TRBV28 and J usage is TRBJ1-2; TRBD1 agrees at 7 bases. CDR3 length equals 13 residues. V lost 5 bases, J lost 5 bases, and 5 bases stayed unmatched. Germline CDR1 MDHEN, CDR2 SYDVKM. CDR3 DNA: TGTGCCAGCAGTCTACCGGGACAGTATGGCTACACCTTC. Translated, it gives CASSLPGQYGYTF.

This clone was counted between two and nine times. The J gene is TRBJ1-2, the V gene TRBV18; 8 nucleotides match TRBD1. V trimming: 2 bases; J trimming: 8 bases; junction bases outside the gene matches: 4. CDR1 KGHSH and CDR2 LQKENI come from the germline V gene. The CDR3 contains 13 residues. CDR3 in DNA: TGTGCCAGCTCACCAGAGACAGGGGACGGCTACACCTTC. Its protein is CASSPETGDGYTF.

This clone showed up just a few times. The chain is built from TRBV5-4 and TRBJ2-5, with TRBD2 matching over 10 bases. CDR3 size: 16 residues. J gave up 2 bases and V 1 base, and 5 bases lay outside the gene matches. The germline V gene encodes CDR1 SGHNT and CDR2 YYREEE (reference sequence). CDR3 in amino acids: CASSLRVLAGQETQYF. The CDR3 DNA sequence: TGTGCCAGCAGCTTGCGAGTACTAGCGGGGCAAGAGACCCAGTACTTC.